The 13 T cell receptor beta chains presented below share a single source sample, sequenced in a study of T cell clusters in autoimmune cytopenias. TRB rearrangements were amplified by touch-down multiplex PCR with mixed TRB-A/B primers. TCRdb re-called the multiplex PCR reads; one entry per CDR3 protein, DNA not given. Its table records thousands of distinct CDR3 sequences. Each sample's input was 250 ng genomic DNA, roughly 40,000 genome equivalents. Sample: peripheral blood. The source of these receptors is a human donor with an autoimmune cytopenia or autoimmune hepatitis (not recorded which).

This rearrangement joins TRBV5-4 to TRBJ2-3; TCRdb's D call, TRBD1, is unchecked because there is no DNA. This CDR3 is built from 15 residues. Germline V gene sequence: CDR1 SGHNT, CDR2 YYREEE (reference sequence). CDR3 loop: CASSDYTGGKDTQYF.

V usage is TRBV30 and J usage is TRBJ2-2; there is no DNA to check the TCRdb D call of TRBD1. The V gene's germline CDR1 is GTSNPN and CDR2 SVGIG (reference sequence). This CDR3 is built from 13 residues. The CDR3: CALGTENTGELFF.

This chain uses TRBV12-3 or TRBV12-4 with TRBJ2-7; TCRdb names TRBD1, which stays unverified in the absence of DNA. This CDR3 region has 15 residues. The CDR3 region is CASSPTQGRSYEQYF.

The V call is TRBV5-1, the J call TRBJ2-2; TCRdb's D gene call, TRBD2, goes unchecked for lack of DNA. The germline gives CDR1 SGHRS, CDR2 YFSETQ. The CDR3 totals 15 residues. CDR3: CASSFVAGNTGELFF.

The rearrangement links TRBV19 to TRBJ2-5; TCRdb designates TRBD2, a call that cannot be tested without DNA. This CDR3 has 17 amino acids. Germline CDR1 reads LNHDA; CDR2 reads SQIVND (reference sequence). This CDR3 is CASSIREGGSRQETQYF. The whole variable domain, remainder taken from reference TRBV19 and TRBJ2-5, is DGGITQSPKYLFRKEGQNVTLSCEQNLNHDAMYWYRQDPGQGLRLIYYSQIVNDFQKGDIAEGYSVSREKKESFPLTVTSAQKNPTAFYLCASSIREGGSRQETQYFGPGTRLLVL.

The CDR3 is CASSVGLARPDTQYF. This rearrangement joins TRBV5-4 to TRBJ2-3. There are 15 residues in the CDR3. The germline CDR1 and CDR2 sequences are SGHNT and YYREEE (reference sequence).

The chain uses TRBV27 and TRBJ2-6; there is no DNA to check the TCRdb D call of TRBD1. From germline, CDR1 is MNHEY and CDR2 SMNVEV (reference sequence). CDR3 length equals 18 residues. Here the CDR3 reads CASGGQGATSGWANVLTF.

This chain joins TRBV29-1 and TRBJ2-3; there is no DNA to check the TCRdb D call of TRBD2. CDR3 length: 13 amino acids. Germline CDR1 reads SQVTM; CDR2 reads ANQGSEA. Here the CDR3 reads CSVVERYTDTQYF.

The rearrangement joins TRBV30 to TRBJ1-5; TCRdb calls TRBD1, which cannot be checked without DNA. The CDR3 loop spans 17 amino acids. CDR1 GTSNPN and CDR2 SVGIG come from the germline V gene (reference sequence). This CDR3 reads CAWSGARDTYSNQPQHF.

Measured by frequency, this clonotype is medium-sized (0.01 to 0.1%). The genes are TRBV29-1 and TRBJ2-7; TCRdb reports TRBD2, a call that lacks DNA to check it against. This CDR3 region has 14 residues. Looked up from germline, CDR1 is SQVTM and CDR2 is ANQGSEA. CDR3 protein: CSVLSGTSAYEQYF.

Frequency places this clonotype as medium-sized. V usage is TRBV12-3 or TRBV12-4 and J usage is TRBJ2-1; TCRdb names TRBD1, which stays unverified in the absence of DNA. CDR3 length equals 15 residues. The CDR3 spells CASRLTGDNNNEQFF.

The V and J genes are TRBV19 and TRBJ1-5. CDR1 is LNHDA and CDR2 is SQIVND in the germline V gene (reference sequence). The CDR3 covers 17 residues. The chain's CDR3 is CASSTETRASPFQPQHF.

The V call is TRBV11-1, the J call TRBJ2-5; TCRdb outputs TRBD2, but without DNA this stays unchecked. The CDR3 extends over 19 amino acids. Germline V gene data show CDR1 as SGHAT and CDR2 as FQDESV (reference sequence). CDR3 amino acids: CASSLDRPLTGGLQETQYF.